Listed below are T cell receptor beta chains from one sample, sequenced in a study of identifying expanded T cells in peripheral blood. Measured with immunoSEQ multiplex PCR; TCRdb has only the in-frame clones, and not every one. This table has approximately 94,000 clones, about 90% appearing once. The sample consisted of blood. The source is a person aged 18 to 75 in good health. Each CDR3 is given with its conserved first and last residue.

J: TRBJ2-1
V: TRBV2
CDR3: CASTRDHYNEQFF

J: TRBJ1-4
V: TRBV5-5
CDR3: CASSLYGATNEKLFF

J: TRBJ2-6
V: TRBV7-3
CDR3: CASSLDSGANVLTF

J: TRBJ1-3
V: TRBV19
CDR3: CASSMVGLGNTIYF

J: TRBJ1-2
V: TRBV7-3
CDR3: CASSLEPGVEYGYTF

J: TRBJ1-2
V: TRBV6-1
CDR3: CASSDGWWWGYTF

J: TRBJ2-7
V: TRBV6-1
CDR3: CASSAYPGTGLGEQYF

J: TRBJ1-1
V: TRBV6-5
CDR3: CASSYSRKGATEAFF

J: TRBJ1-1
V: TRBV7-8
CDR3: CASSWDRADTEAFF

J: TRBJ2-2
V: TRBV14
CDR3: CASSRAANTGELFF

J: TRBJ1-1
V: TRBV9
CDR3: CASSVLGPSNTEAFF

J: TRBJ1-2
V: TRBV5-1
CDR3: CASSPLGQGGDGYTF

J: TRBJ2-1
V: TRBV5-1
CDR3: CASSLGVPYLIYNEQFF

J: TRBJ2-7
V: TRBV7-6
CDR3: CASSFSYEQYF